This TCR beta chain derives from a study of shared clonotypes between healthy human individuals. Points from the study as a whole: Clonotype sharing across donors was expected to vary with sequencing depth.

On this clone itself: Its matching antigen is unknown. This sample also contains other DNA sequences that code for the same CDR3.

The CDR3 length is 13 residues. Trimming pared 0 bases from V and 6 bases from J, leaving 8 bases between. From germline, CDR1 is SGHNT and CDR2 YYREEE (reference sequence). The method was immunoSEQ multiplex PCR; TCRdb's version includes in-frame clones alone and lacks a portion of them. Among about 450,000 clones listed, around 79% were seen once. This receptor was obtained from a woman aged 40 to 50 in good health. Some clones in this sample may be carry-over from other donors' samples. Sequenced sample: PBMCs. The rearrangement links TRBV5-4 to TRBJ2-3, with a possible D match to TRBD2 (6 bases). In DNA, the CDR3 is TGTGCCAGCAGCTTGGCGGGAGCGGATACGCAGTATTTT. It yields the protein CASSLAGADTQYF.